These T cell receptor beta chains were read from a single sample in a study of T-cell memory formation after mild COVID-19. TCRdb passed the 5' RACE reads through MiXCR, listing each CDR3 protein once. The data show about 29,000 distinct CDR3 sequences, 15% to 20% seen once. The sample comprised PBMCs or a T cell subset sorted from them (not recorded which). The receptor source for this set is an adult who had mild COVID-19 (a few samples of this study predate the infection). Cell type and time point are not known. Both conserved end residues are part of each CDR3. Each record gives: V gene, CDR3 length, CDR3 protein.

>TRBV9|18
CASSVEFSELSSTDTQYF
>TRBV7-2|14
CASSPTRSNQPQHF
>TRBV11-1|13
CASSFGGTGELFF
>TRBV27|16
CASSLDGPRASYEQYF
>TRBV20-1|17
CSARAQDKYPSYNEQFF
>TRBV7-9|16
CASTSPRGAGANVLTF
>TRBV4-3|14
CASSQDYQGLEQFF
>TRBV10-3|14
CAISDKDRVVVQYF
>TRBV6-5|13
CASRRDGNTEAFF
>TRBV5-1|15
CASSEGAMPNTEAFF
>TRBV9|18
CASSVVATGNISNQPQHF
>TRBV2|16
CASSEEGRGLRNGYTF
>TRBV2|11
CASRIQETQYF
>TRBV7-2|15
CASSLARPSTDTQYF
>TRBV9|12
CASGTNTDTQYF
>TRBV20-1|15
CSASSVLAGSYEQYF
>TRBV20-1|15
CSARDPLGSTDTQYF